This paragraph covers one T cell receptor beta chain sequence. The data originate from a study of blood T cell repertoires in COVID-19. Study in general: From T cells, B-cell-depleted T cells, or PBMCs came the material, which was cDNA or gDNA.

V dropped 1 base and J dropped 8 bases, with 10 bases sitting between them. This CDR3 region has 13 residues. Germline loops: CDR1 SGDLS, CDR2 YYNGEE. Sequencing was performed with immunoSEQ multiplex PCR; in TCRdb, only in-frame clones are kept and a portion is missing. The data contain some 270,000 clones, approximately 85% of them seen just once; the ten biggest clones take up about 10%. What was sequenced was peripheral blood. The rearrangement links TRBV9 to TRBJ1-3; D is possibly TRBD1 (6 bases). The sequence derives from a woman in her 70s with acute or convalescent COVID-19. The CDR3 DNA is TGTGCCAGCAGCGTACAGGGGCGAGACACCATATATTTT. Translating gives CASSVQGRDTIYF.